The rows below give T cell receptor beta chains drawn from one sample of a study of neoadjuvant anti-PD-1 for oral cavity cancer. Repertoires were generated with immunoSEQ multiplex PCR, while TCRdb's copy carries only in-frame clones and drops some. Among thousands of clones listed, 74% were seen once. Sequenced material: PBMCs, taken before nivolumab (anti-PD-1) treatment. Receptor source: a person between 40 and 80 years old with oral cavity squamous cell carcinoma. The CDR3 runs from the conserved cysteine through the conserved F or W. D genes are given only for firm matches. Size values are once, few and many counts, or a class for expanded clones, and some rows have none.

v_call: TRBV6-1
j_call: TRBJ1-4
d_call: .
clone_size: .
cdr3_aa: CASNSGGGVNEKLFF
cdr3_nt: TGTGCCAGCAACTCGGGTGGGGGGGTTAATGAAAAACTGTTTTTT

v_call: TRBV4-1
j_call: TRBJ1-4
d_call: TRBD1
clone_size: .
cdr3_aa: CASSRGQGDRTNEKLFF
cdr3_nt: TGCGCCAGCAGCCGGGGACAGGGGGACCGCACTAATGAAAAACTGTTTTTT

v_call: TRBV7-9
j_call: TRBJ2-5
d_call: TRBD2
clone_size: .
cdr3_aa: CASNHGGAIYPQETQYF
cdr3_nt: TGTGCCAGCAACCACGGGGGGGCGATCTATCCCCAAGAGACCCAGTACTTC

v_call: TRBV6-1
j_call: TRBJ2-2
d_call: TRBD2
clone_size: few
cdr3_aa: CASSTSGENTGELFF
cdr3_nt: TGTGCCAGCAGTACTAGCGGGGAGAACACCGGGGAGCTGTTTTTT

v_call: TRBV11-3
j_call: TRBJ1-2
d_call: .
clone_size: .
cdr3_aa: CASSKYRELYGYTF
cdr3_nt: TGTGCCAGCAGCAAATACAGGGAGCTCTATGGCTACACCTTC

v_call: TRBV11-3
j_call: TRBJ2-3
d_call: TRBD2
clone_size: .
cdr3_aa: CASSAGTSGGFTDTQYF
cdr3_nt: TGTGCCAGCAGCGCTGGGACTAGCGGGGGATTCACAGATACGCAGTATTTT

v_call: TRBV2
j_call: TRBJ2-1
d_call: TRBD1
clone_size: .
cdr3_aa: CASSEALHQGTGVYNEQFF
cdr3_nt: TGTGCCAGCAGTGAAGCGCTACACCAAGGGACAGGGGTCTACAATGAGCAGTTCTTC

v_call: TRBV6-4
j_call: TRBJ2-2
d_call: TRBD1
clone_size: .
cdr3_aa: CASSAGQGETGELFF
cdr3_nt: TGTGCCAGCAGTGCGGGACAGGGTGAAACCGGGGAGCTGTTTTTT

v_call: TRBV10-3
j_call: TRBJ1-1
d_call: .
clone_size: .
cdr3_aa: CAIREGWRNTEAFF
cdr3_nt: TGTGCCATCAGGGAGGGCTGGCGGAACACTGAAGCTTTCTTT

v_call: TRBV11-2
j_call: TRBJ1-3
d_call: .
clone_size: .
cdr3_aa: CASSLGNTIYF
cdr3_nt: TGTGCCAGCAGCTTGGGAAACACCATATATTTT

v_call: TRBV23-1
j_call: TRBJ2-7
d_call: TRBD1
clone_size: few
cdr3_aa: CASSQPGTGRAYEQYF
cdr3_nt: TGCGCCAGCAGTCAACCAGGGACAGGGAGGGCCTACGAGCAGTACTTC

v_call: TRBV27
j_call: TRBJ2-2
d_call: .
clone_size: .
cdr3_aa: CASRYNGVANTGELFF
cdr3_nt: TGTGCCAGCCGTTATAACGGGGTCGCGAACACCGGGGAGCTGTTTTTT

v_call: TRBV4-1
j_call: TRBJ2-1
d_call: .
clone_size: .
cdr3_aa: CASSQDSRVDSYNEQFF
cdr3_nt: TGCGCCAGCAGCCAAGACAGCAGGGTAGACTCCTACAATGAGCAGTTCTTC

v_call: TRBV7-9
j_call: TRBJ1-3
d_call: TRBD1
clone_size: few
cdr3_aa: CASSRQGTGIRVSGNTIYF
cdr3_nt: TGTGCCAGCAGCCGACAGGGGACCGGGATTAGGGTTTCAGGAAACACCATATATTTT

v_call: TRBV10-3
j_call: TRBJ1-5
d_call: TRBD1
clone_size: .
cdr3_aa: CAISTTGGRNQPQHF
cdr3_nt: TGTGCCATCAGTACGACAGGGGGCCGCAATCAGCCCCAGCATTTT

v_call: TRBV6-4
j_call: TRBJ2-3
d_call: TRBD2
clone_size: .
cdr3_aa: CASSDGLAGGPDTQYF
cdr3_nt: TGTGCCAGCAGTGACGGACTAGCGGGGGGGCCAGATACGCAGTATTTT

v_call: TRBV10-1
j_call: TRBJ2-7
d_call: .
clone_size: .
cdr3_aa: CASSSDRSYEQYF
cdr3_nt: TGCGCCAGCAGTTCTGACAGGAGCTACGAGCAGTACTTC

v_call: TRBV19
j_call: TRBJ1-5
d_call: .
clone_size: few
cdr3_aa: CATRGHLNQPQHF
cdr3_nt: TGTGCCACCCGCGGACATCTCAATCAGCCCCAGCATTTT

v_call: TRBV6-1
j_call: TRBJ1-3
d_call: .
clone_size: .
cdr3_aa: CASSEAAREDTIYF
cdr3_nt: TGTGCCAGCAGTGAAGCGGCCAGGGAAGACACCATATATTTT

v_call: TRBV2
j_call: TRBJ2-5
d_call: TRBD2
clone_size: few
cdr3_aa: CASIGTSGIETQYF
cdr3_nt: TGTGCCAGCATTGGGACTAGCGGAATTGAGACCCAGTACTTC

v_call: TRBV10-3
j_call: TRBJ1-1
d_call: .
clone_size: .
cdr3_aa: CAISKAKAANTEAFF
cdr3_nt: TGTGCCATCTCCAAGGCCAAGGCCGCTAACACTGAAGCTTTCTTT

v_call: TRBV13
j_call: TRBJ2-3
d_call: .
clone_size: .
cdr3_aa: CASRPQSTDTQYF
cdr3_nt: TGTGCCAGCAGACCCCAGTCCACAGATACGCAGTATTTT

v_call: TRBV6-6
j_call: TRBJ1-2
d_call: .
clone_size: .
cdr3_aa: CASSYSGDGGYTF
cdr3_nt: TGTGCCAGCAGTTACTCTGGGGATGGTGGCTACACCTTC

v_call: TRBV5-5
j_call: TRBJ2-1
d_call: .
clone_size: .
cdr3_aa: CASSPGGGSYNEQFF
cdr3_nt: TGTGCCAGCAGCCCGGGCGGTGGCTCCTACAATGAGCAGTTCTTC

v_call: TRBV9
j_call: TRBJ2-1
d_call: .
clone_size: .
cdr3_aa: CASSVVAGSEQFF
cdr3_nt: TGTGCCAGCAGCGTAGTTGCAGGGAGTGAGCAGTTCTTC

v_call: TRBV30
j_call: TRBJ1-2
d_call: .
clone_size: .
cdr3_aa: CAWSALRVGYGYTF
cdr3_nt: TGTGCCTGGAGTGCCCTCAGGGTTGGGTATGGCTACACCTTC

v_call: TRBV6-5
j_call: TRBJ2-2
d_call: .
clone_size: .
cdr3_aa: CASSLGTGELFF
cdr3_nt: TGTGCCAGCAGCCTGGGCACCGGGGAGCTGTTTTTT

v_call: TRBV14
j_call: TRBJ1-6
d_call: .
clone_size: .
cdr3_aa: CASSVTVFGSPLHF
cdr3_nt: TGTGCCAGCAGCGTGACAGTGTTTGGATCACCCCTCCACTTT

v_call: TRBV9
j_call: TRBJ1-1
d_call: .
clone_size: .
cdr3_aa: CASSVDAGTSTEAFF
cdr3_nt: TGTGCCAGCAGCGTAGACGCGGGAACCTCCACTGAAGCTTTCTTT

v_call: TRBV9
j_call: TRBJ1-1
d_call: TRBD1
clone_size: .
cdr3_aa: CASSPGQENTEAFF
cdr3_nt: TGTGCCAGCAGCCCTGGACAGGAGAATACTGAAGCTTTCTTT

v_call: TRBV28
j_call: TRBJ1-5
d_call: .
clone_size: .
cdr3_aa: CASSSLTGGVQPQHF
cdr3_nt: TGTGCCAGCAGTTCACTAACGGGGGGCGTTCAGCCCCAGCATTTT

v_call: TRBV27
j_call: TRBJ1-3
d_call: TRBD1
clone_size: .
cdr3_aa: CASSQGVSGNTIYF
cdr3_nt: TGTGCCAGCAGCCAGGGGGTATCTGGAAACACCATATATTTT

v_call: TRBV28
j_call: TRBJ1-1
d_call: TRBD1
clone_size: .
cdr3_aa: CASSSTGGLNTEAFF
cdr3_nt: TGTGCCAGCAGTTCCACAGGGGGCCTGAACACTGAAGCTTTCTTT

v_call: TRBV19
j_call: TRBJ1-2
d_call: .
clone_size: .
cdr3_aa: CASSIAVSRGGNYGYTF
cdr3_nt: TGTGCCAGTAGTATAGCCGTTTCCAGGGGAGGAAACTATGGCTACACCTTC

v_call: TRBV6-9
j_call: TRBJ2-2
d_call: .
clone_size: .
cdr3_aa: CASRGRPLAGELFF
cdr3_nt: TGTGCCAGCAGGGGGAGGCCTCTTGCCGGGGAGCTGTTTTTT

v_call: TRBV9
j_call: TRBJ2-1
d_call: TRBD2
clone_size: few
cdr3_aa: CASSVDSGGYNEQFF
cdr3_nt: TGTGCCAGCAGCGTAGACAGCGGGGGCTACAATGAGCAGTTCTTC

v_call: TRBV7-3
j_call: TRBJ2-1
d_call: TRBD2
clone_size: .
cdr3_aa: CASSLAGGHYNEQFF
cdr3_nt: TGTGCCAGCAGCTTAGCGGGGGGGCACTACAATGAGCAGTTCTTC

v_call: TRBV7-8
j_call: TRBJ1-5
d_call: .
clone_size: few
cdr3_aa: CASSFSGTIINQPQHF
cdr3_nt: TGTGCCAGCAGCTTTTCCGGGACAATAATAAATCAGCCCCAGCATTTT

v_call: TRBV4-3
j_call: TRBJ2-3
d_call: .
clone_size: .
cdr3_aa: CASSQDGPAHRTGTQYF
cdr3_nt: TGCGCCAGCAGCCAAGACGGGCCAGCCCACCGCACAGGTACGCAGTATTTT

v_call: TRBV6-5
j_call: TRBJ2-7
d_call: TRBD1
clone_size: .
cdr3_aa: CASSQDRGGEQYF
cdr3_nt: TGTGCCAGCAGTCAAGACAGGGGGGGCGAGCAGTACTTC

v_call: TRBV2
j_call: TRBJ2-1
d_call: .
clone_size: .
cdr3_aa: CASSINEQFF
cdr3_nt: TGTGCCAGCAGTATCAATGAGCAGTTCTTC

v_call: TRBV5-5
j_call: TRBJ2-6
d_call: .
clone_size: .
cdr3_aa: CASSLEGAGANVLTF
cdr3_nt: TGTGCCAGCAGCTTGGAGGGGGCTGGGGCCAACGTCCTGACTTTC